This T cell receptor (beta chain) appears in the sequencing data of a study of cytomegalovirus exposure and HLA in healthy donors (dated by TCRdb to 2017 to 2019). About the investigation overall: In an earlier analysis of about 560 of the donors, approximately 300 Gb of sequence data and 90 million to 130 million unique TCR beta sequences from 150 million to 200 million T cells were reported. The later analysis used no new phenotypic data to find candidate immune exposures, relying instead on TCR beta sequences and their occurrence across donors. To predict cytomegalovirus infection status, the study brought together high-throughput TCR immunosequencing, statistical association of individual TCRs with disease status, and machine learning. Along with the approximately 650-subject first cohort, a separate validation cohort of 120 different subjects was used. Using immunosequencing, the study profiled T cell repertoires from approximately 700 subjects and related those repertoires to cytomegalovirus serostatus. Among the approximately 430 genotyped donors, more than 70% belonged to the genetic ancestry cluster associated with self-reported Caucasian donors. The study aimed to test whether cataloging public T cell receptors could reveal signatures of past pathogen exposure. An earlier analysis of several hundred of the donors applied high-throughput TCR beta sequencing to assess whether each TCR beta V gene segment acted as functional or pseudogenic. Genome-wide SNP genotypes for about 65% of the 666 donors were used in a later genetic analysis, which treated that subset as a discovery cohort. HLA typing covered class I and class II loci at four-digit resolution. Among roughly 400 genotyped donors of the cohort, an average of approximately 200,000 unique TCR beta nucleotide sequences was sequenced per donor, of which about 18% were non-productive. About 5 DR-DQ haplotypes were handled as single units for association and clustering, since linkage in the cohort was strong. Every repertoire in the discovery cohort had been generated on one and the same sequencing platform. The number of donors typed differed by locus, with roughly 629-640 for A, B, C, DRB1 and DQB1, 522 for DQA1, 606 for DPA1, and about 450 for DPB1. Donor age, sex, ethnicity and CMV serostatus were compiled together with the repertoire data. Roughly 300 gigabases of sequencing data and approximately 92 million unique TCR sequences made up an early release that covered 640 HLA-typed donors. A later analysis re-analyzed previously published TCR beta repertoires from about 600 donors and added high-resolution HLA genotyping to study TCR occurrence patterns. The study at large found these results: A later analysis found that HLA-associated TCR beta chains were more clonally expanded and had lower generation probabilities than equally common non-associated chains. In a later analysis, the rate of TCR association differed among HLA loci, with DRB1 alleles having the most associated TCRs and HLA-C alleles having the fewest. In a later analysis, some 17,000 TCR beta sequences were associated with specific HLA alleles at a false discovery rate of 0.05. Most TCR sequences were seen in very few donors, while some public TCRs were found in many individuals. In a later genetic analysis, fewer N-insertions in productive TCRs were reported among donors in an Asian-associated ancestry cluster than the approximately 630-donor mean. Sequencing depth was assumed to be roughly uniform across donors in the presence/absence analyses, though that assumption may not hold. A later analysis found that most CMV-associated TCR beta chains appeared HLA-restricted, with HLA associations seemingly driven largely by CMV exposure. V-gene and J-gene trimming of TCR beta chains was associated with a missense DCLRE1C variant in a later genetic analysis, and the association was replicated in an independent cohort. A later analysis reported that several top co-occurrence clusters appeared linked to parvovirus B19, influenza, CMV and Epstein-Barr virus. Correlated functional status among segregating V segments might reflect linkage disequilibrium, but an unknown experimental factor could not be ruled out. A further reported finding was that TCR beta sequences accurately predicted the HLA-A and HLA-B alleles for most subjects in the first cohort. Three of the identified cytomegalovirus-associated TCR beta chains were confirmed in vitro to be specific for cytomegalovirus antigens. An earlier analysis of several hundred of the donors showed that most TCR beta V segments appeared in productive rearrangements either about 90% or about 30% of the time, which broadly matched IMGT annotations. The earlier analysis of approximately 590 of the donors excluded approximately 17 rarely observed V segments, including chromosome 9 orphons, because counts were too low. In both the original and validation cohorts, the classifier was reported to diagnose cytomegalovirus status with high specificity and sensitivity. A total of fewer than 200 TCR beta chains were listed by the study as associated with cytomegalovirus. The sequencing pipeline was judged likely to have produced a cluster of highly shared sequence variants as a technical artifact. Because some donors lacked HLA typing at each locus, the association tests relied only on the typed subset. For the cohort, immune exposure information was limited to CMV serostatus. Strong co-occurrence of HLA alleles, especially DR and DQ, made assigning TCR associations to individual alleles difficult. It was suggested by the authors that the approach could potentially be generalized to other disease states and immunological phenotypes. The cohort was sequenced for TCR beta chains only, and without alpha or paired-chain data the features that could be detected were limited. Because the 87-base-pair reads could not distinguish some IMGT-functional V segments, including TRBV6-2 and TRBV6-3, those segments were excluded.

Per the germline V gene, SGHDN is the CDR1 and FVKESK is the CDR2. Unmatched junction bases come to 7, with V trimmed by 6 bases and J by 2 bases. Measured from the cysteine to the phenylalanine, the CDR3 is 14 residues long. CDR3 DNA only is kept here, 42 bases in frame from base 1. The method behind the library was the immunoSEQ multiplex PCR assay. For the multiplex PCR, a mixture combining 60 forward primers for TCR Vbeta segments and 13 reverse primers for TCR Jbeta segments was used. Amplification of the CDR3 region of rearranged TCR beta genes was performed with a multiplex PCR assay on genomic DNA. The amplified TCR beta libraries were sequenced on the Illumina HiSeq System as 87-base-pair reads. As for the original processing: Across the 670 or so repertoires, a later analysis counted 80 million or so unique TCR beta chains, some 11 million of which were shared by at least two donors. A nearest-neighbor algorithm error-corrected the raw reads and collapsed the reads into unique sequences, merging closely related sequences to remove PCR and sequencing errors. To assign V, D and J gene segments, CDR3 sequences were aligned to IMGT reference sequences. For a sequence to be retained, at least a six-nucleotide match to both a V gene segment and a J gene segment was required. A rearrangement counted as productive if the CDR3 had no stop codons and remained in frame with V and J, and every other rearrangement counted as non-productive. CDR3 was defined by IMGT convention, running from the second conserved V-encoded cysteine to the conserved J-encoded phenylalanine. In an earlier analysis of roughly 580 of the donors, sequences lacking an unambiguous match to a single V gene segment were excluded. An earlier analysis of 500 to 700 of the donors classified V segments as functional when productive rearrangements were above 56.7% and as segregating when the standard deviation between donors was above 5%. To diagnose cytomegalovirus status from the catalog of TCR beta chain sequences, a statistical classification framework was built. V and J gene assignment, in a later analysis, came from comparing TCR nucleotide sequences with IMGT/GENE-DB human TR gene sequences. Using the TCRdist pipeline, a later analysis assigned CDR3 sequences along with most-parsimonious VDJ recombination scenarios. In a later analysis, each TCR beta chain was defined by its CDR3 amino acid sequence together with its V-gene family, and reads lacking a unique V-gene family were excluded. As a way to deal with suspected cross-contamination and a sequencing artifact, a later analysis dropped 592 nucleotide sequences that were highly shared and had low generation probability. For each public chain, a later analysis derived a clonal expansion index from normalized ranks of inferred template counts within each repertoire. In a later analysis, generation probabilities were computed with a VDJ recombination model fitted to out-of-frame rearrangements, and the resulting probabilities were checked against IGoR. In a later analysis, TCR-TCR, TCR-HLA and TCR-CMV co-occurrence was scored with hypergeometric tests, and a repertoire-size bias correction was applied to TCR pairs. To estimate false discovery rates, a later analysis permuted the HLA or CMV assignments 20 times. In a later analysis, co-occurring TCRs were grouped with DBSCAN, and TCRdist sequence similarity was added when clustering was performed within HLA-allele-positive subsets. Repertoires with fewer than 30,000 or more than 120,000 public chains were left out of co-occurrence clustering, as were a few repertoires with anomalous nucleotide sharing. Here the immuneACCESS table is served through TCRdb, limited to in-frame sequences with V and J called. Missing clones are a known gap in these copies; in checked studies unresolved V genes cover under half, and the rest lacks a known reason. That table furnishes V, J and clone size, whereas the DNA furnished D and trimming. This sample is represented by about 130,000 clones; roughly 75% of them were singletons. Jointly, the top ten make up approximately 1.2% of the sample.

The cohort comprised some 680 healthy bone marrow donors. All cohort members were sampled while nominally healthy, although unrecorded immune exposures were likely present. The donor was CMV seronegative and was included in the group of 352 seronegative cohort members. Every donor gave a peripheral blood sample, and the peripheral blood mononuclear cells from that sample were used for TCR beta sequencing. The Qiagen DNeasy Blood Extraction Kit was used to extract genomic DNA from the blood cell samples. About this clone: It has no known antigen specificity. It has no much larger one-base neighbor in the sample; base qualities were not kept.

This TCR was sampled from a female donor in good health and CMV-seronegative. The material sequenced was PBMCs. The chain is assembled from TRBV14 and TRBJ2-7, and 7 bases in between align with TRBD1. The DNA is as follows: TGTGCCAGCAGAAAAACAGGGGCGGCCTACGAGCAGTACTTC. Its coded protein is CASRKTGAAYEQYF.